The clone carrying this T cell receptor (beta chain) occurred once. Antigen unknown. Method: immunoSEQ multiplex PCR; TCRdb's copy keeps in-frame clones and lacks some. The sample consists of more than 150,000 clones, 85% to 90% of them appearing once. Trimming took off 1 base at V and 2 bases at J, with 9 bases between the two ends. CDR3 length: 15 amino acids. CDR1 MGHDK and CDR2 SYGVNS come from the germline V gene. These data originate in a study of T cell responses to AZD1222 COVID-19 vaccine. On the study more broadly: Pooled in the analysis were second doses at about 4 or about 12 weeks. Study findings and constraints: Donors in the cohort were predominantly white British and more often female, and clonal diversity was possibly underestimated.

The sequencing used peripheral blood, collected on day 0 of AZD1222 vaccination. The rearrangement joins TRBV25-1 to TRBJ1-5; D might be TRBD1 (5 bases). The clonotype originates from an adult in good health. CDR3 nucleotide sequence: TGTGCCAGCAGTGAATCCGGACACCGCAATCAGCCCCAGCATTTT. Translating gives CASSESGHRNQPQHF.